A selection of T cell receptor beta chains follows, all from one sample in a study of cytomegalovirus exposure and HLA in healthy donors. The protocol was immunoSEQ multiplex PCR, while the TCRdb copy is restricted to in-frame clones and leaves out a portion. In the table there are 160,000 or so clones, over 60% of which are singletons. The sample taken for sequencing was PBMCs. The receptors were gathered from a middle-aged man in good health and CMV-seronegative. Each CDR3 is given with its conserved first and last residue. The order of the fields is CDR3 protein, CDR3 DNA, CDR3 length, J gene, clone size, V gene, D gene. A D gene is named only where the DNA matches it firmly. Some rows mark clone size as missing; the rest say once, few, many or name a class of expanded clone.

CASSDDRGTGHNEQFF,TGTGCCAGCAGTGACGATCGCGGGACGGGTCATAATGAGCAGTTCTTC,16,TRBJ2-1,NA,TRBV2,NA
CASSYPGPLHF,TGTGCCAGCAGTTACCCGGGGCCCCTCCACTTT,11,TRBJ1-6,NA,TRBV6-6,NA
CASSPGEPRRHSPLHF,TGTGCCAGCAGCCCGGGGGAGCCAAGAAGGCATTCACCCCTCCACTTT,16,TRBJ1-6,few,TRBV5-5,NA
CASSLAQGSANEKLFF,TGCGCCAGCAGCTTGGCCCAGGGGTCAGCTAATGAAAAACTGTTTTTT,16,TRBJ1-4,NA,TRBV5-1,NA
CASSEGGDSTDTQYF,TGCGCCAGCAGCGAAGGGGGAGACAGCACAGATACGCAGTATTTT,15,TRBJ2-3,NA,TRBV10-1,NA
CSSSPHRDAHLF,TGTTCCAGCAGCCCGCACAGGGATGCCCACCTCTTT,12,TRBJ1-1,NA,TRBV7-9,NA
CSVEGLRETQYF,TGCAGCGTTGAGGGGCTTCGCGAGACCCAGTACTTC,12,TRBJ2-5,NA,TRBV29-1,NA
CSVGRGSGANVLTF,TGCAGCGTTGGCCGAGGCTCTGGGGCCAACGTCCTGACTTTC,14,TRBJ2-6,NA,TRBV29-1,NA
CAISEQGVGELFF,TGTGCCATCAGTGAACAGGGGGTCGGGGAGCTGTTTTTT,13,TRBJ2-2,few,TRBV10-3,TRBD1
CASSPRQDRRNTEAFF,TGTGCCAGCTCACCCCGTCAGGACAGGAGGAACACTGAAGCTTTCTTT,16,TRBJ1-1,few,TRBV18,TRBD1
CASSGGGLSGNTIYF,TGTGCCAGCAGTGGGGGGGGCCTCTCTGGAAACACCATATATTTT,15,TRBJ1-3,once,TRBV9,NA
CASRGTGAPETQYF,TGTGCCAGCAGGGGGACAGGGGCTCCAGAGACCCAGTACTTC,14,TRBJ2-5,NA,TRBV2,TRBD1
CASSEAPLKERALGTDTQYF,TGCGCCAGCAGTGAAGCCCCGCTGAAAGAGCGGGCGTTGGGCACAGATACGCAGTATTTT,20,TRBJ2-3,NA,TRBV10-1,NA
CASSRTWGGSNEKLFF,TGCGCCAGCAGCCGGACTTGGGGGGGGTCTAATGAAAAACTGTTTTTT,16,TRBJ1-4,once,TRBV4-1,NA
CSVEGGTLAGNIQYF,TGCAGCGTCGAGGGCGGGACCCTAGCGGGAAACATTCAGTACTTC,15,TRBJ2-4,NA,TRBV29-1,TRBD2
CASSKPGQYFDEQFF,TGTGCCAGCAGCAAACCGGGACAATATTTTGATGAGCAGTTCTTC,15,TRBJ2-1,NA,TRBV13,NA
CASSLGGVAGQETQYF,TGTGCCAGCAGCTTAGGGGGTGTAGCGGGGCAAGAGACCCAGTACTTC,16,TRBJ2-5,NA,TRBV7-8,TRBD2
CASSLGRIYGYTF,TGCGCCAGCAGCTTGGGCAGGATCTATGGCTACACCTTC,13,TRBJ1-2,NA,TRBV5-1,NA
CSARGAGETQYF,TGCAGCGCCAGGGGGGCGGGAGAGACCCAGTACTTC,12,TRBJ2-5,once,TRBV29-1,NA
CASTLGTGGRNEQFF,TGTGCCAGCACCTTAGGGACAGGGGGCCGGAATGAGCAGTTCTTC,15,TRBJ2-1,NA,TRBV27,TRBD1
CASSYSIGGINEKLFF,TGTGCCAGCAGTTACTCGATCGGAGGAATTAATGAAAAACTGTTTTTT,16,TRBJ1-4,NA,TRBV6-6,NA
CASSPTGFQETQYF,TGTGCCAGCAGCCCTACAGGATTTCAAGAGACCCAGTACTTC,14,TRBJ2-5,NA,TRBV9,NA
CASTLGLYEQYF,TGTGCCAGCACCTTGGGACTCTACGAGCAGTACTTC,12,TRBJ2-7,NA,TRBV5-6,NA
CASSFTGTRVNRELFF,TGTGCCAGCAGCTTCACAGGGACTAGAGTCAACCGGGAGCTGTTTTTT,16,TRBJ2-2,NA,TRBV7-9,TRBD2
CASSSRGPPANTEAFF,TGTGCCAGCAGCTCCAGGGGGCCACCCGCGAACACTGAAGCTTTCTTT,16,TRBJ1-1,NA,TRBV7-9,TRBD1
CASSASPGTGELFF,TGTGCCAGCAGTGCCTCCCCGGGCACCGGGGAGCTGTTTTTT,14,TRBJ2-2,NA,TRBV6-4,NA
CASSLDGTGGELFF,TGTGCCAGCAGCTTAGATGGAACGGGCGGGGAGCTGTTTTTT,14,TRBJ2-2,NA,TRBV7-9,NA
CASSLATPLLAGGRGTGELFF,TGCGCCAGCAGCCTCGCAACCCCCTTACTAGCGGGGGGGCGGGGCACCGGGGAGCTGTTTTTT,21,TRBJ2-2,few,TRBV4-3,TRBD2
CASSSAQTQETQYF,TGTGCCAGCAGCTCCGCGCAAACCCAAGAGACCCAGTACTTC,14,TRBJ2-5,few,TRBV5-4,NA
CASSQWDTSQEAQYF,TGCGCCAGCAGCCAATGGGACACAAGCCAAGAGGCCCAGTACTTC,15,TRBJ2-5,NA,TRBV4-1,NA
CATKGGRGTQETQYF,TGTGCAACCAAGGGCGGCAGGGGTACCCAAGAGACCCAGTACTTC,15,TRBJ2-5,NA,TRBV10-3,NA
CASSPGSDTQYF,TGCGCCAGCAGCCCAGGGTCAGATACGCAGTATTTT,12,TRBJ2-3,NA,TRBV5-1,NA
CASNRRRGQHNQPQHF,TGCGCCAGCAATCGACGACGCGGACAGCATAATCAGCCCCAGCATTTT,16,TRBJ1-5,NA,TRBV10-1,NA
CASAQAGEKLFF,TGTGCCAGCGCCCAGGCGGGAGAAAAACTGTTTTTT,12,TRBJ1-4,once,TRBV9,NA
CASSLERALSYNEQFF,TGTGCCAGCAGCTTAGAGAGGGCCCTCTCCTACAATGAGCAGTTCTTC,16,TRBJ2-1,once,TRBV7-9,NA
CAITRTGLNYGYTF,TGTGCCATCACCCGGACAGGGTTAAACTATGGCTACACCTTC,14,TRBJ1-2,few,TRBV10-3,TRBD1
CASGPGERVGETQYF,TGTGCTAGTGGTCCAGGGGAACGGGTCGGAGAGACCCAGTACTTC,15,TRBJ2-5,NA,TRBV12-5,NA
CASSPTRGYTDTQYF,TGTGCCAGCAGCCCAACCAGGGGATACACAGATACGCAGTATTTT,15,TRBJ2-3,NA,TRBV7-2,NA
CASSFRGGIVAFF,TGTGCCAGCAGCTTCAGAGGGGGCATTGTGGCTTTCTTT,13,TRBJ1-1,once,TRBV11-2,TRBD1
CASSLRGGTGELFF,TGCGCCAGCAGCTTACGGGGGGGCACCGGGGAGCTGTTTTTT,14,TRBJ2-2,NA,TRBV5-1,TRBD2
CASSPQGAAADTQYF,TGTGCCAGCTCACCGCAGGGGGCGGCGGCAGATACGCAGTATTTT,15,TRBJ2-3,NA,TRBV18,TRBD1
CATSRVGLALNEQFF,TGTGCCACCAGCAGAGTGGGACTGGCCCTCAATGAGCAGTTCTTC,15,TRBJ2-1,NA,TRBV15,NA
CASSRLRGEQFF,TGCGCCAGCAGCCGCTTAAGGGGTGAGCAGTTCTTC,12,TRBJ2-1,NA,TRBV4-3,NA
CASSLDSPWRAEAFF,TGTGCCAGCAGCTTGGATTCCCCATGGCGGGCTGAAGCTTTCTTT,15,TRBJ1-1,NA,TRBV7-2,NA
CASRASAEAENTIYF,TGTGCCAGCAGAGCTTCGGCGGAGGCAGAGAACACCATATATTTT,15,TRBJ1-3,NA,TRBV28,NA
CASSYDTGREPQHF,TGTGCCAGCAGTTACGATACAGGGAGGGAGCCCCAGCATTTT,14,TRBJ1-5,few,TRBV6-6,NA
CASSYSGTGGLYEQYF,TGTGCCAGCAGCTACTCCGGGACAGGGGGCTTGTACGAGCAGTACTTC,16,TRBJ2-7,NA,TRBV5-4,TRBD1
CASMSTRSIYGYTF,TGTGCCAGCATGAGTACCCGAAGCATATATGGCTACACCTTC,14,TRBJ1-2,NA,TRBV19,NA